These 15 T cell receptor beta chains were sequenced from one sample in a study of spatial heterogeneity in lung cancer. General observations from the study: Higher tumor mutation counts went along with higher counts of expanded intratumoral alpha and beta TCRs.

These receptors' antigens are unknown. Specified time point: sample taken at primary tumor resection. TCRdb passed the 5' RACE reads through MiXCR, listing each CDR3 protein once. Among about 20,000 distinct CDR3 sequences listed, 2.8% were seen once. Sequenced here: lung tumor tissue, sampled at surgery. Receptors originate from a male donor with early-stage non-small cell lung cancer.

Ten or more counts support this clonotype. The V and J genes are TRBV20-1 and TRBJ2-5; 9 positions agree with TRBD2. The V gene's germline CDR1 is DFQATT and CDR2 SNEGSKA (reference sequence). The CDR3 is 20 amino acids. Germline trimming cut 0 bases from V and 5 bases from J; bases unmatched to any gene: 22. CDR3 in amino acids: CSARDDDIGRLAGVSETQYF. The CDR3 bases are TGCAGTGCTAGAGACGATGATATCGGTCGATTAGCGGGAGTTAGCGAGACCCAGTACTTC.

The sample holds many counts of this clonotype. The CDR3 loop is CASSLVGPGDTQYF. CDR3 in DNA: TGTGCCAGCAGCTTGGTAGGCCCCGGGGATACGCAGTATTTT. The rearrangement links TRBV5-6 to TRBJ2-3; D gene ambiguous. This CDR3 region has 14 residues. Germline V gives CDR1 SGHDT, CDR2 YYEEEE. V shed 0 bases and J shed 6 bases, with 11 bases lying between them.

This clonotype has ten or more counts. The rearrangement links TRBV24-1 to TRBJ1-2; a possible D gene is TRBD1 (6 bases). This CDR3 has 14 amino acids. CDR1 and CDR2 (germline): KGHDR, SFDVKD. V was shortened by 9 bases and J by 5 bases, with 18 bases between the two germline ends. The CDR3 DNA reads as TGTGCCACCTCAAGCGCAGGGGAGGGGTATGGCTACACCTTC. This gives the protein CATSSAGEGYGYTF.

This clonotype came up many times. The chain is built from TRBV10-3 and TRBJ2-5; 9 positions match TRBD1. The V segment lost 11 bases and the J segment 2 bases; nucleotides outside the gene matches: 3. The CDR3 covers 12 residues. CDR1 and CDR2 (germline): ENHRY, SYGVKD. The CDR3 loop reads CAVGTGQETQYF. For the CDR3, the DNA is TGTGCCGTCGGGACAGGGCAAGAGACCCAGTACTTC.

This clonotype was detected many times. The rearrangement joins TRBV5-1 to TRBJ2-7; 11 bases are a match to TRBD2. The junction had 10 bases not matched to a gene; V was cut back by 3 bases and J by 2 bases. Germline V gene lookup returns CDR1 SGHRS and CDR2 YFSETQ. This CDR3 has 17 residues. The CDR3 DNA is TGCGCCAGCAGCTCCTTGTCCGGGACTAGCGGCGCCTACGAGCAGTACTTC. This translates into CASSSLSGTSGAYEQYF.

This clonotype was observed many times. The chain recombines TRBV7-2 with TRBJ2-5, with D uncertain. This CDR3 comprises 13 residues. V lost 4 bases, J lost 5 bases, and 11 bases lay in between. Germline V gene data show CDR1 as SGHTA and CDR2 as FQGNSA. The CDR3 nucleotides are TGTGCCAGCAGCTCCCGATATGGTGAGACCCAGTACTTC. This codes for CASSSRYGETQYF.

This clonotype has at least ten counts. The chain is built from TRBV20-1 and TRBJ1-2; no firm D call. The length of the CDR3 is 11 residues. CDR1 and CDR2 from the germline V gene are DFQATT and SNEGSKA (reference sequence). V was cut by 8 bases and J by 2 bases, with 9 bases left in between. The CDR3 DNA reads TGCAGTAGCGATGGGAACTATGGCTACACCTTC. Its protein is CSSDGNYGYTF.

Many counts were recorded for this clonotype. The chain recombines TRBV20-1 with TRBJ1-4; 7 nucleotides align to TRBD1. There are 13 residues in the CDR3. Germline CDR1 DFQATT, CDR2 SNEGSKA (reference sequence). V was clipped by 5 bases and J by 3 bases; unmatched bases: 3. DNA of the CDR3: TGCAGTGCTGGGGACAGTTCTAATGAAAAACTGTTTTTT. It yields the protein CSAGDSSNEKLFF.

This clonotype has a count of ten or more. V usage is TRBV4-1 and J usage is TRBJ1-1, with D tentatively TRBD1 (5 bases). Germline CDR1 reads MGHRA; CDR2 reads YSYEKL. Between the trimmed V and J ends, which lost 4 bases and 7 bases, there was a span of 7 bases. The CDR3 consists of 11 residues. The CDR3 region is CASSRGREAFF. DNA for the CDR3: TGCGCCAGCAGCCGGGGACGTGAAGCTTTCTTT.

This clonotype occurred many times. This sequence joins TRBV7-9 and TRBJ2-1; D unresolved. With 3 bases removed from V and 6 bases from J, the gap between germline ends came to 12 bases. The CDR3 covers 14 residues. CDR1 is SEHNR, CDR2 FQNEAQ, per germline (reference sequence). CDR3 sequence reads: CASSFREKGNEQFF. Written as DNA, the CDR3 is TGTGCCAGCAGCTTCCGTGAGAAGGGCAATGAGCAGTTCTTC. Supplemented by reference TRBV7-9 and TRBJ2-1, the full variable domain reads DTGVSQNPRHKITKRGQNVTFRCDPISEHNRLYWYRQTLGQGPEFLTYFQNEAQLEKSRLLSDRFSAERPKGSFSTLEIQRTEQGDSAMYLCASSFREKGNEQFFGPGTRLTVL.

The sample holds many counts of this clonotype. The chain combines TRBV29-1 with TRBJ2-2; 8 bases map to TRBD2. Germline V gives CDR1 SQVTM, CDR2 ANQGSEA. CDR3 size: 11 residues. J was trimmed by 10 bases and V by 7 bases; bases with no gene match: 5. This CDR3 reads CSARLAKELFF. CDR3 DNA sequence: TGCAGCGCTCGACTAGCGAAGGAGCTGTTTTTT.

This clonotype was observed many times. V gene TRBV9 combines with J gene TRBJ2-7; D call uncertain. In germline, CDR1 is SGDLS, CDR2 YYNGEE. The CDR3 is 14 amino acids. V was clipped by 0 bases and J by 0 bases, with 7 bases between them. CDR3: CASSVDHSSYEQYF. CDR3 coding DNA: TGTGCCAGCAGCGTAGATCACAGCTCCTACGAGCAGTACTTC.

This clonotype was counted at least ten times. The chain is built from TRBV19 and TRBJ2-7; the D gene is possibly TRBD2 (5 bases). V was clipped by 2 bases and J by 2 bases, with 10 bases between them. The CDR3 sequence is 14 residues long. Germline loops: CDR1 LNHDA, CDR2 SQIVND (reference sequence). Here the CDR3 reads CASSISGSAYEQYF. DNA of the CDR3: TGTGCCAGTAGTATATCGGGGTCCGCCTACGAGCAGTACTTC.

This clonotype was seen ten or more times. CDR3 bases: TGCAGTGCTAGAGCGAAGACTAGCGGGAGATATGTAGATACGCAGTATTTT. Its protein product is CSARAKTSGRYVDTQYF. The chain couples TRBV20-1 to TRBJ2-3; 12 bases align to TRBD2. The CDR3 covers 17 residues. CDR1 and CDR2 from the germline V gene are DFQATT and SNEGSKA (reference sequence). The ends lost 1 base at V and 5 bases at J; junction bases unmatched: 10.

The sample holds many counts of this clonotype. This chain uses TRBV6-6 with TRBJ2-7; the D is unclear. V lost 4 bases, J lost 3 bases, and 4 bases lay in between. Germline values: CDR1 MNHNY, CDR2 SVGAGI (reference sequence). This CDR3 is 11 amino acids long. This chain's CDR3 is CASSSNYEQYF. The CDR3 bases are TGTGCCAGCAGTTCCAACTACGAGCAGTACTTC.